The 30 T cell receptor beta chains in this list originate from one sample, sequenced in a study of TET2 disruption in CD19-targeted CAR T cells. Profiled with immunoSEQ multiplex PCR; TCRdb holds only in-frame clones, not every one. The repertoire table contains under 30,000 clones. The antigens of these receptors remain unknown. Noted treatment: autologous CTL019 cells: CD19 CAR with 4-1BB and CD3 zeta domains. The sequences come from CD8- CAR+ T cells sorted from cultured blood T cells, collected for CD19 CAR T cell therapy. Subset indicated: CD8-negative CAR-positive T cells from the infusion product. These receptors were taken from a man in his sixties or seventies with chronic lymphocytic leukemia.

On this clone itself: The read ends 3 residues before the CDR3 terminus; that terminus is restored from the germline J gene. Within the sample, other DNA sequences also encode this same CDR3. The gene calls are TRBV23-1 and TRBJ1-3; D may be TRBD1 (6 bases). TRBV23-1 counts as an open reading frame of uncertain function. Trimming removed 3 bases from V and 0 bases from J, with 15 bases in between. The CDR3 runs 17 residues. CDR3 bases read: TGCGCCAGCAGTCACATTTCTACAGGGCTCTCTGGAAACACC. Translated: CASSHISTGLSGNT. The CDR3 as a whole reads CASSHISTGLSGNTIYF.

The chain's CDR3 is CAISESGTGNYGYTF. CDR3 DNA (partial): TGTGCCATCAGTGAGTCCGGGACAGGAAACTATGGC. V and J are TRBV10-3 and TRBJ1-2, with 8 bases identical to TRBD1. The sequenced fragment ends 3 residues before the CDR3 boundary, so the rest is inferred from the germline J gene. Losses at the gene ends were 0 bases for V and 2 bases for J; bases not matched to a gene: 2. Germline CDR1 and CDR2: ENHRY and SYGVKD. The CDR3 has 15 amino acids.

Worth noting for this clone: The read finishes 3 residues shy of the CDR3 end, and the germline J gene is used to complete it. Additional DNA sequences in this sample encode the identical CDR3. The chain joins TRBV5-4 to TRBJ1-3; 7 nucleotides align to TRBD1. V trimming: 2 bases; J trimming: 5 bases; junction bases outside the gene matches: 7. The CDR3 loop spans 15 amino acids. CDR1 and CDR2 from the germline V gene are SGHNT and YYREEE (reference sequence). The covered CDR3 bases are TGTGCCAGCAGCTTAACCGGGACAGATCGAAACACC. Translating gives CASSLTGTDRNT. The full CDR3 reads CASSLTGTDRNTIYF.

Concerning this clone itself: The read terminates 3 residues before the CDR3 end, so the remaining end is supplied by the germline J gene. The chain employs TRBV20-1 and TRBJ1-2, with TRBD1 as a possible D gene (5 bases). The CDR3 consists of 14 residues. Germline CDR1 is DFQATT and CDR2 is SNEGSKA (reference sequence). The CDR3 sequence is CSANPRTGGEDYTF. The sequenced part of the CDR3 DNA is TGCAGTGCTAACCCACGGACGGGGGGAGAAGAC.

Concerning this clone: The read ends 3 residues shy of where the CDR3 ends; the end is completed using the germline J gene. Other DNA sequences of this sample code for an identical CDR3. The genes are TRBV18 and TRBJ1-2; TRBD1 matches at 8 bases. Unmatched junction bases numbered 13, after V lost 3 bases and J lost 4 bases. Germline V gene data show CDR1 as KGHSH and CDR2 as LQKENI. The CDR3 contains 17 residues. Incomplete CDR3 DNA: TGTGCCAGCTCACCCGCGACAGGGGCCGAGGGGCTCTATGGC. Amino acids: CASSPATGAEGLYG. The entire CDR3 protein reads CASSPATGAEGLYGYTF.

The CDR3 DNA, read in part, is TGTGCCAGCAGCTCGACAGGGTTGGGGGGC. Encoded protein: CASSSTGLGG. The CDR3 reads in full as CASSSTGLGGYTF. The chain carries TRBV7-8 and TRBJ1-2; the match to TRBD1 covers 7 bases. The read is 3 residues too short to cover the CDR3 end, so that end is filled in from the germline J gene. The germline V gene has CDR1 SGHVS and CDR2 FQNEAQ. This CDR3 spans 13 amino acids.

About this clone itself: The read ends 3 residues before the CDR3 terminus; that terminus is restored from the germline J gene. This chain joins TRBV7-2 and TRBJ2-7; a possible D gene is TRBD2 (6 bases). The CDR3 is 12 residues long. CDR1 is SGHTA and CDR2 is FQGNSA in the germline V gene. V was pared by 6 bases and J by 3 bases, with 9 bases between. CDR3 bases read: TGTGCCAGCAGTGTGGGGGGCTACGAG. Translated: CASSVGGYE. The full CDR3 reads CASSVGGYEQYF. Using reference TRBV7-2 and TRBJ2-7 for the parts outside the CDR3, the full variable domain is GAGVSQSPSNKVTEKGKDVELRCDPISGHTALYWYRQSLGQGLEFLIYFQGNSAPDKSGLPSDRFSAERTGGSVSTLTIQRTQQEDSAVYLCASSVGGYEQYFGPGTRLTVT.

About this clone: The CDR3 end falls 3 residues outside the read, so it is completed with the germline J gene. V is TRBV19 and J is TRBJ2-4; 7 bases fit TRBD1. In germline, CDR1 is LNHDA, CDR2 SQIVND (reference sequence). CDR3 length: 14 residues. Here the CDR3 reads CASSRQGYNQPQYF. Partial CDR3 DNA: TGTGCCAGTAGTAGACAGGGCTACAATCAGCCT. Full variable domain (outside the CDR3, taken from reference TRBV19 and TRBJ2-4): DGGITQSPKYLFRKEGQNVTLSCEQNLNHDAMYWYRQDPGQGLRLIYYSQIVNDFQKGDIAEGYSVSREKKESFPLTVTSAQKNPTAFYLCASSRQGYNQPQYFGAGTRLSVL.

Measured by frequency, this clone is medium-sized. CDR3 amino acids: CASSLYSSGGATQYF. CDR3 DNA (partial): TGTGCCAGCAGCTTATATTCTAGCGGGGGGGCGACT. The gene calls are TRBV7-9 and TRBJ2-4; 12 bases match TRBD2. The read falls 3 residues short of the CDR3 end, and the missing part is taken from the germline J gene. This CDR3 region has 15 residues. The V gene's germline CDR1 is SEHNR and CDR2 FQNEAQ (reference sequence).

Points on this clone: Read data end 3 residues before the CDR3 end; the end is taken from the germline J gene. V is TRBV10-3 and J is TRBJ1-1; possible D gene TRBD1, 5 bases. The ends were cut back, 3 bases at V and 6 bases at J, with 8 bases in the middle. Germline CDR1 and CDR2: ENHRY and SYGVKD. The CDR3 totals 12 residues. Partial CDR3 DNA: TGTGCCATCAGTGAAACAGGCCCTGAA. Residues: CAISETGPE. The CDR3 in full is CAISETGPEAFF.

Turning to this clone: The read falls 3 residues short of the CDR3 end, and the missing part is taken from the germline J gene. The chain carries TRBV7-9 and TRBJ1-2; D is perhaps TRBD1 (5 bases). This CDR3 has 14 amino acids. Germline CDR1 SEHNR, CDR2 FQNEAQ (reference sequence). CDR3 DNA, as far as it was read: TGTGCCAGCAGGGGACTGGGAGAGGGCGACGAC. It translates to CASRGLGEGDD. The entire CDR3 is CASRGLGEGDDYTF. Combining the CDR3 with reference TRBV7-9 and TRBJ1-2 gives the whole variable domain DTGVSQNPRHKITKRGQNVTFRCDPISEHNRLYWYRQTLGQGPEFLTYFQNEAQLEKSRLLSDRFSAERPKGSFSTLEIQRTEQGDSAMYLCASRGLGEGDDYTFGSGTRLTVV.

Concerning this clone itself: The CDR3 goes on 3 residues after the read ends, and that part is filled in from the germline J gene. The J gene is TRBJ2-1, the V gene TRBV7-6; 7 positions match TRBD2. J was trimmed by 9 bases and V by 5 bases; bases with no gene match: 7. The CDR3 is 13 amino acids. Germline lookup yields CDR1 SGHVS and CDR2 FNYEAQ. The chain's CDR3 is CASSPRLAGEQFF. The CDR3 DNA, read in part, is TGTGCCAGCAGCCCGCGACTAGCTGGTGAG.

Comment on this clone: At one boundary the junction diverges from the germline segment, which might be a read error. The DNA ends 3 residues before the CDR3 does, and the rest of the CDR3 is filled in from the germline J gene. Different DNA sequences within this sample yield the same CDR3. V and J are TRBV5-1 and TRBJ1-3; D gene ambiguous. Germline CDR1 SGHRS, CDR2 YFSETQ. This CDR3 is 15 amino acids long. Partial CDR3 DNA: TGCGCCAGCAGATCCTCGGGGAGCTCTGGAAACACA. Translation: CASRSSGSSGNT. Given in full, the CDR3 is CASRSSGSSGNTIYF. The full variable domain, completed using reference TRBV5-1 and TRBJ1-3, is KAGVTQTPRYLIKTRGQQVTLSCSPISGHRSVSWYQQTPGQGLQFLFEYFSETQRNKGNFPGRFSGRQFSNSRSEMNVSTLELGDSALYLCASRSSGSSGNTIYFGEGSWLTVV.

As for this clone: The read ends 3 residues shy of where the CDR3 ends; the end is completed using the germline J gene. This chain connects TRBV18 to TRBJ2-4; D gene uncertain. From germline, CDR1 is KGHSH and CDR2 LQKENI. The CDR3 contains 13 residues. The CDR3 loop is CASSLAERNGQYF. The DNA read from the CDR3 is TGTGCCAGCTCCCTGGCGGAGAGGAACGGT.

As regards this clone: The read ends 3 residues before the CDR3 terminus; that terminus is restored from the germline J gene. This sample also contains other DNA sequences that code for the same CDR3. The chain is built from TRBV5-5 and TRBJ1-1; D is undetermined. The V end lost 1 base, the J end lost 3 bases, and 4 bases lay between the germline ends. CDR1 and CDR2 (germline): SGHKS, YYEKEE (reference sequence). The CDR3 contains 12 residues. The covered CDR3 bases are TGTGCCAGCAGCTTGTCATACACTGAA. Amino acid sequence: CASSLSYTE. The complete CDR3 reads CASSLSYTEAFF.

Comment on this clone: Sequencing ends 3 residues short of the CDR3 end; the germline J gene provides the rest. This sample includes further DNA sequences coding for the same CDR3. V and J are TRBV18 and TRBJ1-2; possible D gene TRBD1, 6 bases. This CDR3 contains 17 residues. Germline lookup yields CDR1 KGHSH and CDR2 LQKENI. Trimming pared 3 bases from V and 1 base from J, leaving 18 bases between. CDR3 DNA (partial): TGTGCCAGCTCACCGCCCAACCCGGGACAAGTTAACTATGGC. Translation gives CASSPPNPGQVNYG. The complete CDR3 reads CASSPPNPGQVNYGYTF.

As to this clone: The missing CDR3 end, 3 residues past where the read stops, is filled in from the germline J gene. The rearrangement uses TRBV3-1 (or the pseudogene TRBV3-2) and TRBJ2-7, with a weak D call TRBD2 (6 bases). Germline V gene data show CDR1 as LGHDT and CDR2 as YNNKEL (reference sequence). Between the trimmed V and J ends, which lost 0 bases and 5 bases, there was a span of 11 bases. The CDR3 runs 14 residues. The sequenced CDR3 bases are TGTGCCAGCAGCCAAGACGGGGGTTTCAACGAG. Amino acids: CASSQDGGFNE. In full, the CDR3 reads CASSQDGGFNEQYF.

Regarding this clone: With the read ending 3 residues before the CDR3 end, the germline J gene is used to fill in that end. V usage is TRBV5-1 and J usage is TRBJ2-4, with D maybe TRBD1 (8 bases). Germline loops: CDR1 SGHRS, CDR2 YFSETQ. The CDR3 extends over 15 amino acids. The DNA read from the CDR3 is TGCGCCAGCAGCTTGACAGGGGGGGCTAACTATGGT. Amino acid sequence: CASSLTGGANYG. The complete CDR3 reads CASSLTGGANYGQYF.

On this clone: Read coverage stops 3 residues before the CDR3 terminus; the germline J gene supplies the remainder. The J gene is TRBJ1-3, the V gene TRBV20-1; no clear D. The V gene's germline CDR1 is DFQATT and CDR2 SNEGSKA (reference sequence). V was trimmed by 6 bases and J by 1 base, leaving 16 bases between them. CDR3 length equals 15 residues. The covered CDR3 bases are TGCAGTGCCGCAGATGAGGCAGGTTCTGGAAACACC. Protein product: CSAADEAGSGNT. The whole CDR3 region reads CSAADEAGSGNTIYF.

Of note for this clone: The read falls 3 residues short of the CDR3 end, and the missing part is taken from the germline J gene. The genes are TRBV6-2 or TRBV6-3 and TRBJ1-2, with 10 bases aligning to TRBD1. The CDR3 totals 13 residues. Germline V gene data show CDR1 as MNHEY and CDR2 as SVGEGT. The sequenced part of the CDR3 DNA is TGTGCCAGCAAGACAGGGGGCACAGATACC. Amino acid sequence: CASKTGGTDT. The full CDR3 protein is CASKTGGTDTYTF.

A word on this clone: The read ends 3 residues shy of where the CDR3 ends; the end is completed using the germline J gene. The chain recombines TRBV12-3 or TRBV12-4 with TRBJ1-5; 9 nucleotides agree with TRBD1. The CDR3 loop spans 17 amino acids. Trimming removed 5 bases from V and 9 bases from J; junction bases left unmatched: 17. This CDR3 is CASSPGQGSSGRWPQHF. CDR3 bases read: TGTGCCAGCAGTCCGGGACAGGGAAGTTCGGGACGATGGCCC.

With respect to this clone: The read ends 3 residues early relative to the CDR3; the germline J gene fills the gap. The chain is built from TRBV4-2 and TRBJ2-4; D call uncertain. The CDR3 extends over 13 amino acids. Germline-derived CDR1 and CDR2 are LGHNA and YNFKEQ. The CDR3: CASSQGLRQPQYF. The DNA read from the CDR3 is TGTGCCAGCAGCCAAGGACTTCGGCAGCCT.

A note on this clone: The DNA ends 3 residues before the CDR3 does, and the rest of the CDR3 is filled in from the germline J gene. The chain carries TRBV18 and TRBJ1-2, with 8 bases fitting TRBD1. Germline CDR1 and CDR2: KGHSH and LQKENI. This CDR3 has 13 amino acids. The CDR3 spells CASSDREESDYTF. The CDR3 bases that were read are TGTGCCAGCTCGGACAGGGAGGAGAGTGAC.

About this clone: Compared with germline, one end of the junction differs, possibly owing to a read error. Read data end 3 residues before the CDR3 end; the end is taken from the germline J gene. The sample carries other DNA sequences with the same CDR3. This chain joins TRBV2 and TRBJ1-2; D gene uncertain. Germline assignment: CDR1 SNHLY and CDR2 FYNNEI. The CDR3 contains 14 residues. CDR3 DNA (partial): TGTGCCAGCAGCCAACGCAGCCAGGACTATGGT. Translation gives CASSQRSQDYG. The whole CDR3 sequence reads CASSQRSQDYGYTF.

This clone counts as medium-sized by frequency. The read ends 3 residues early relative to the CDR3; the germline J gene fills the gap. This chain connects TRBV7-4 to TRBJ1-5, with D unclear. The CDR3 sequence is 11 residues long. V was trimmed by 5 bases and J by 6 bases, leaving 5 bases between them. CDR1 SGHVT and CDR2 SQSDAQ come from the germline V gene. CDR3 sequence: CASSPSQPQHF. CDR3 DNA, as far as it was read: TGTGCCAGCAGCCCTAGTCAGCCC.

As regards this clone: The read finishes 3 residues shy of the CDR3 end, and the germline J gene is used to complete it. The rearrangement links TRBV6-2 or TRBV6-3 to TRBJ2-5, with TRBD2 matching over 9 bases. Germline V gives CDR1 MNHEY, CDR2 SVGEGT. Unmatched junction bases numbered 7, after V lost 4 bases and J lost 4 bases. This CDR3 comprises 15 residues. The CDR3 DNA, read in part, is TGTGCCAGCAGTTTTAGCGGGGGAGGTGGAGAGACC. Protein product: CASSFSGGGGET. The full-length CDR3 reads as CASSFSGGGGETQYF.

Regarding this clone: The CDR3 extends 3 residues past the end of the read, so its final part is completed from the germline J gene. This rearrangement joins TRBV3-1 (or the pseudogene TRBV3-2) to TRBJ1-6; weak D call: TRBD1 (6 bases). The CDR3 contains 13 residues. Germline CDR1 and CDR2: LGHDT and YNNKEL (reference sequence). CDR3 DNA, as far as it was read: TGTGCCAGCAGCCTACCGACAGGTCGAACC. Protein sequence: CASSLPTGRT. The entire CDR3 protein is CASSLPTGRTLHF.

This clone registers medium-sized by frequency. The read finishes 3 residues shy of the CDR3 end, and the germline J gene is used to complete it. The gene calls are TRBV7-9 and TRBJ2-5; 7 bases match TRBD1. J gave up 2 bases and V 3 bases, and 6 bases lay outside the gene matches. CDR3 length: 15 residues. CDR1 is SEHNR and CDR2 is FQNEAQ in the germline V gene (reference sequence). The CDR3 sequence: CASSLGTDLQETQYF. CDR3 DNA (partial): TGTGCCAGCAGCTTGGGGACAGACCTTCAAGAGACC.

Notes on this clone: The CDR3 goes on 3 residues after the read ends, and that part is filled in from the germline J gene. This rearrangement joins TRBV19 to TRBJ2-1; D not certain. CDR3 length: 12 amino acids. Germline-derived CDR1 and CDR2 are LNHDA and SQIVND (reference sequence). Trimming took 5 bases from V and 6 from J, leaving 8 bases between them. Partial CDR3 DNA: TGTGCCAGTAGTGCAGGTGGCAATGAG. Amino acids: CASSAGGNE. The whole CDR3 sequence is CASSAGGNEQFF.

A note on this clone: The read terminates 3 residues ahead of where the CDR3 ends, so the germline J gene completes it. This rearrangement joins TRBV7-6 to TRBJ2-3, with no clear D. Trimming left V 1 base short and J 6 bases short, with 11 bases between. CDR3 length equals 14 residues. Per the germline V gene, CDR1 is SGHVS and CDR2 is FNYEAQ. The covered CDR3 bases are TGTGCCAGCAGCTTAGGCCCTAGTTCGGATACG. It yields the protein CASSLGPSSDT. The whole CDR3 sequence reads CASSLGPSSDTQYF.